Shown below are 26 T cell receptor beta chains from a single sample sequenced in a study of blood T cells in healthy people across ages. The authors ran a second PCR of roughly 7 to 11 cycles using a sample-barcoded 5' primer and a J-beta primer mix. Each CDR3 protein is one row after TCRdb ran MiXCR on the 5' RACE reads. The table lists about 620,000 distinct CDR3 sequences, 40% to 65% of them singletons. Sequencing was carried out using blood. Source of these receptors: a woman older than 75 in good health.

Concerning this clonotype: Given a much more abundant clone one base away, this may be a read error. The chain couples TRBV5-1 to TRBJ2-3, with D unresolved. Per the germline V gene, CDR1 is SGHRS and CDR2 is YFSETQ. CDR3 length equals 14 residues. CDR3 nucleotide sequence: TGCGCCGGCAGCCTTCAGACGGGCACAGATACGCAGTATTTT. Residues: CAGSLQTGTDTQYF.

Remarks on this clonotype: A clone one base away is much larger, so this may be a read error. The rearrangement links TRBV6-2 or TRBV6-3 to TRBJ2-5, with a tentative D call TRBD2 (5 bases). The CDR3 consists of 15 residues. Germline CDR1 and CDR2: MNHEY and SVGEGT. CDR3 coding DNA: TGTGCCGGCAGTTATGAGGGCTTGAGGCAAGAGACCCAGTACTTC. Protein product: CAGSYEGLRQETQYF.

In the case of this clonotype: A much larger clone lies a single base off, so this may be a read error. The chain couples TRBV29-1 to TRBJ1-1; D ambiguous. The germline V gene encodes CDR1 SQVTM and CDR2 ANQGSEA. This CDR3 has 11 amino acids. With 1 base removed from V and 11 bases from J, the gap between germline ends came to 11 bases. The CDR3 bases are TGCAGCGTTGAAGCGCCCTCTAAGGCTTTCTTT. It translates to CSVEAPSKAFF. The entire variable domain, with the rest obtained from reference TRBV29-1 and TRBJ1-1, is as follows: SAVISQKPSRDICQRGTSLTIQCQVDSQVTMMFWYRQQPGQSLTLIATANQGSEATYESGFVIDKFPISRPNLTFSTLTVSNMSPEDSSIYLCSVEAPSKAFFGQGTRLTVV.

The rearrangement joins TRBV29-1 to TRBJ1-1; D is ambiguous. CDR3 length: 10 residues. CDR1 is SQVTM, CDR2 ANQGSEA, per germline. V was shortened by 7 bases and J by 1 base, with 4 bases between the two germline ends. The CDR3: CSGSNTEAFF. DNA of the CDR3: TGCAGCGGGTCGAACACTGAAGCTTTCTTT.

Turning to this clonotype: Possible read error: a much larger clone is one base away. The chain carries TRBV9 and TRBJ1-1; D is ambiguous. Per the germline V gene, CDR1 is SGDLS and CDR2 is YYNGEE. The CDR3 consists of 16 residues. V gave up 4 bases and J gave up 4 bases, with 20 bases separating them. CDR3 DNA sequence: TGTGCCAGCAGCCCCCGAGGCGTTCGATTCGCCACTGAAGCTTTCTTT. Translated: CASSPRGVRFATEAFF.

This clonotype was recorded a few times. J is TRBJ2-3 and V is TRBV5-1; tentative D call: TRBD1 (6 bases). Looked up from germline, CDR1 is SGHRS and CDR2 is YFSETQ. The length of the CDR3 is 14 residues. Trimming shortened V by 0 bases and J by 2 bases, and 7 bases separated the two germline ends. CDR3 amino acids: CASSLEGVTDTQYF. For the CDR3, the DNA is TGCGCCAGCAGCTTGGAGGGGGTCACAGATACGCAGTATTTT. The entire variable domain, with the rest obtained from reference TRBV5-1 and TRBJ2-3, is as follows: KAGVTQTPRYLIKTRGQQVTLSCSPISGHRSVSWYQQTPGQGLQFLFEYFSETQRNKGNFPGRFSGRQFSNSRSEMNVSTLELGDSALYLCASSLEGVTDTQYFGPGTRLTVL.

The chain couples TRBV7-9 to TRBJ2-7; TRBD1 agrees at 8 bases. The J call may be incorrect, as the DNA end agrees better with TRBJ2-5. CDR3 length equals 13 residues. The germline V gene has CDR1 SEHNR and CDR2 FQNEAQ (reference sequence). CDR3 protein: CASSQGAMETQYF. The CDR3 DNA follows: TGTGCCAGCAGCCAGGGGGCTATGGAGACCCAGTACTTC.

This clonotype appeared a single time. This could be a read error, since a much larger clone is one nucleotide away. The V gene is TRBV29-1, the J gene TRBJ2-7; weak D call: TRBD2 (6 bases). Near its end, the DNA agrees better with TRBJ2-1, so the J call may be wrong. This CDR3 region has 11 residues. Germline values: CDR1 SQVTM, CDR2 ANQGSEA. In DNA, the CDR3 is TGCAGCGGGGGGGTATCCTACGAGCAGTTCTTC. It translates to CSGGVSYEQFF.

The sample holds many counts of this clonotype. V usage is TRBV20-1 and J usage is TRBJ2-1, with 10 bases identical to TRBD2. With 6 bases clipped from V and 9 bases from J, the junction kept 14 bases outside the gene matches. There are 15 residues in the CDR3. CDR1 and CDR2 (germline): DFQATT, SNEGSKA (reference sequence). The CDR3 nucleotides read TGCAGTGCCATGTTGGTGCCGGGACTAGCGCTTGAGCAGTTCTTC. Residues: CSAMLVPGLALEQFF.

The chain's CDR3 is CSAASGRGNQPQHF. CDR3 nucleotides: TGCAGTGCTGCTTCTGGGCGCGGCAATCAGCCCCAGCATTTT. This chain links TRBV20-1 with TRBJ1-5; D gene unclear. Trimming removed 5 bases at V and 2 bases at J, with 13 bases between. Germline V lookup: CDR1 DFQATT, CDR2 SNEGSKA (reference sequence). This CDR3 spans 14 amino acids.

This clonotype was found a few times. This chain joins TRBV24-1 and TRBJ2-2; D is unresolved. The germline V gene encodes CDR1 KGHDR and CDR2 SFDVKD. This CDR3 spans 16 amino acids. Trimming removed 3 bases at V and 1 base at J, with 11 bases between. CDR3 region: CATSDTRLKNTGELFF. The CDR3 DNA sequence: TGTGCCACCAGTGATACCCGACTGAAGAACACCGGGGAGCTGTTTTTT.

The chain recombines TRBV20-1 with TRBJ2-2, with a weak D call TRBD2 (6 bases). Trimming stripped 0 bases from V and 0 bases from J, with 14 bases between. The CDR3 is made up of 17 amino acids. Germline CDR1 and CDR2: DFQATT and SNEGSKA (reference sequence). The CDR3 protein is CSARDLRRGTNTGELFF. The CDR3 coding sequence is TGCAGTGCTAGAGATTTGAGGCGGGGTACGAACACCGGGGAGCTGTTTTTT.

The rearrangement uses TRBV11-2 and TRBJ2-3; the D gene is possibly TRBD2 (5 bases). The CDR3 totals 12 residues. The V end was cut by 6 bases, the J end by 4 bases, with 8 bases between. Germline V lookup: CDR1 SGHAT, CDR2 FQNNGV. CDR3: CASSPEADTQYF. CDR3 sequence (DNA): TGTGCCAGCAGTCCGGAGGCAGATACGCAGTATTTT.

The chain recombines TRBV12-3 or TRBV12-4 with TRBJ1-2; possible D gene TRBD1, 5 bases. CDR3 length: 11 residues. V was shortened by 3 bases and J by 6 bases, with 5 bases between the two germline ends. The chain's CDR3 is CASSFRDGYTF. The CDR3 DNA is TGTGCCAGCAGTTTCAGGGATGGCTACACCTTC.

With respect to this clonotype: Since a much larger clone is just one base distant, this may be a read error. The chain links TRBV5-1 to TRBJ2-1; tentative D call: TRBD2 (6 bases). V lost 6 bases and J 8 bases, leaving 18 bases between the germline ends. In germline, CDR1 is SGHRS, CDR2 YFSETQ. This CDR3 is 14 amino acids long. The CDR3 sequence is CASTAHGSGDEQFF. The DNA of the CDR3 is TGCGCCAGCACCGCCCACGGTTCGGGGGATGAGCAGTTCTTC.

This chain joins TRBV20-1 and TRBJ2-3; 7 bases map to TRBD2. The CDR3 loop spans 14 amino acids. CDR1 and CDR2 from the germline V gene are DFQATT and SNEGSKA (reference sequence). The CDR3 DNA reads as TGCAGGGCGTTACGGGGGGTGAGCACAGATACGCAGTATTTT. It yields the protein CRALRGVSTDTQYF.

Regarding this clonotype: Given a much more abundant clone one base away, this may be a read error. The genes are TRBV5-1 and TRBJ1-2, with D perhaps TRBD1 (6 bases). Germline values: CDR1 SGHRS, CDR2 YFSETQ. The CDR3 covers 13 residues. The CDR3 spells CTSRDNPNYGYTF. DNA for the CDR3: TGCACCAGTCGGGACAACCCTAACTATGGCTACACCTTC.

The gene calls are TRBV19 and TRBJ2-5; a weak D match, TRBD1 (6 bases). CDR3 length equals 16 residues. The germline gives CDR1 LNHDA, CDR2 SQIVND (reference sequence). V gave up 10 bases and J gave up 4 bases, with 25 bases separating them. This chain's CDR3 is CATIGSRGNGRETQYF. As DNA, the CDR3 is TGTGCCACAATTGGTAGCAGGGGAAACGGTCGAGAGACCCAGTACTTC.

This clonotype was picked up many times. V and J are TRBV5-1 and TRBJ2-1; 7 nucleotides align to TRBD1. The CDR3 runs to 15 residues. Germline CDR1 SGHRS, CDR2 YFSETQ. V was pared by 4 bases and J by 7 bases, with 11 bases of the junction left unmatched. The chain's CDR3 is CASSTTGNEKNEQFF. The DNA of the CDR3 is TGCGCCAGCAGCACGACAGGGAACGAGAAAAATGAGCAGTTCTTC.

This chain connects TRBV27 to TRBJ2-1, with 7 nucleotides matching TRBD1. With the DNA end fitting TRBJ2-7 better, the J assignment may be wrong. CDR3 length equals 14 residues. Germline CDR1 and CDR2: MNHEY and SMNVEV (reference sequence). This CDR3 is CASSGYRGMREQYF. The CDR3 DNA sequence: TGTGCCAGCAGTGGGTACAGGGGCATGCGCGAGCAGTACTTC.

A remark on this clonotype: With a much larger clone just one base away, this may be a read error. The V call is TRBV7-2, the J call TRBJ2-3; a weak D match, TRBD2 (6 bases). This CDR3 region has 14 residues. CDR1 is SGHTA, CDR2 FQGNSA, per germline. V was shortened by 5 bases and J by 4 bases, with 13 bases between the two germline ends. The CDR3 sequence: CASSVNAGPDTQYF. The CDR3 region has the DNA TGTGCCAGCAGCGTTAACGCGGGACCAGATACGCAGTATTTT.

Remarks on this clonotype: The missing conserved phenylalanine or tryptophan at the end of this CDR3 makes a read error likely. This rearrangement joins TRBV20-1 to TRBJ1-5; 8 bases agree with TRBD1. CDR1 DFQATT and CDR2 SNEGSKA come from the germline V gene (reference sequence). Germline trimming cut 3 bases from V and 6 bases from J; bases unmatched to any gene: 7. CDR3 length: 14 amino acids. For the CDR3, the DNA is TGCAGTGCTAGGGACAGGGTTTTTAGTCAGCCCCAGCATTCT. It translates to CSARDRVFSQPQHS.

The J gene is TRBJ1-2, the V gene TRBV5-1, with unresolved D. Trimming removed 0 bases at V and 6 bases at J, with 12 bases between. CDR3 size: 14 residues. Per the germline V gene, CDR1 is SGHRS and CDR2 is YFSETQ. The CDR3 reads CASSLVGFEDGYTF. The DNA for the CDR3 is TGCGCCAGCAGCTTGGTAGGTTTCGAGGATGGCTACACCTTC.

This clonotype has a count of ten or more. The rearrangement links TRBV7-2 to TRBJ1-1; D not resolved. CDR3 length: 14 residues. Trimming removed 5 bases from V and 0 bases from J, with 10 bases in between. Germline V gene sequence: CDR1 SGHTA, CDR2 FQGNSA. In nucleotides, the CDR3 is TGTGCCAGCAGCGCTCGAGTTATGAACACTGAAGCTTTCTTT. Encoded protein: CASSARVMNTEAFF.

The chain links TRBV13 to TRBJ2-2, with D unclear. CDR1 and CDR2 from the germline V gene are PRHDT and FYEKMQ (reference sequence). Trimming took 5 bases from V and 4 from J, leaving 17 bases between them. This CDR3 spans 16 amino acids. In nucleotides, the CDR3 is TGTGCCAGCAGCCCAAATAACGCCGGTCGCACCGGGGAGCTGTTTTTT. Protein: CASSPNNAGRTGELFF.

This sequence joins TRBV4-2 and TRBJ2-5, with 7 bases fitting TRBD1. Near its end, the DNA agrees better with TRBJ2-7, so the J call may be wrong. Per germline, CDR1 LGHNA and CDR2 YNFKEQ. The CDR3 is 14 amino acids. CDR3: CASSQGTGVYEQYF. CDR3 nucleotide sequence: TGTGCCAGCAGCCAAGGAACAGGGGTCTACGAGCAGTACTTC.